The clone carrying this T cell receptor beta chain was seen a handful of times. The antigen remains undetermined. This entry is derived from a study of cytomegalovirus exposure and HLA in healthy donors. Study-level points and caveats: Overall, approximately 150 TCR beta chains were annotated as cytomegalovirus-associated. Across donors, most TCRs were seen rarely, yet some public ones were widespread. There were a few CMV-associated chains whose specificity for CMV antigens was confirmed in vitro. Subsequent analysis showed first-cohort TCR clusters tending to co-occur in 120 validation repertoires.

The table came from immunoSEQ multiplex PCR; TCRdb's copy has only in-frame clones and leaves some out. This sample has some 180,000 clones, with approximately 89% found just once. The specimen sequenced was PBMCs. This TCR was recovered from a man younger than 40 in good health and CMV-seropositive.

Here the CDR3 reads CASIPGRGRNFYEQYF. The CDR3 DNA reads as TGTGCCAGCATCCCAGGGAGGGGTCGGAATTTTTACGAGCAGTACTTC. The J gene is TRBJ2-7, the V gene TRBV11-2; TRBD2 agrees at 7 bases. Germline CDR1 and CDR2: SGHAT and FQNNGV. V dropped 7 bases and J dropped 4; count of bases not matched to a gene: 16. The CDR3 totals 16 residues.